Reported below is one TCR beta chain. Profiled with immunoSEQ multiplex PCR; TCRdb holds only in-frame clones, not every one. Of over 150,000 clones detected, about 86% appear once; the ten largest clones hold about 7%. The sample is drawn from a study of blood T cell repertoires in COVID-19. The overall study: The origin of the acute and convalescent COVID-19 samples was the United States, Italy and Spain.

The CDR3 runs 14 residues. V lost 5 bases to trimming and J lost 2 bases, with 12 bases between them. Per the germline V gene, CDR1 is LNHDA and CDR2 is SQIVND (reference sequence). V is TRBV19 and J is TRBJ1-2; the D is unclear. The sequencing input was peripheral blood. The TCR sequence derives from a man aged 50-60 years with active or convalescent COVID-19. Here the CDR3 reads CASSFDDTNYGYTF. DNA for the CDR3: TGTGCCAGTAGTTTCGATGACACAAACTATGGCTACACCTTC.